The 20 T cell receptor beta chains below were found in one sample sequenced in a study of blood T cell repertoires in COVID-19. This table comes from immunoSEQ multiplex PCR, and its TCRdb copy is limited to in-frame clones, with some not included. This table holds around 56,000 clones, over 80% found once. The specimen was peripheral blood. These TCRs come from a woman aged 60-70 years with active or convalescent COVID-19.

The chain combines TRBV29-1 with TRBJ1-2, with 8 bases fitting TRBD1. The germline V gene encodes CDR1 SQVTM and CDR2 ANQGSEA. The J segment lost 7 bases and the V segment lost 4 bases, leaving 2 bases of the junction unmatched. The CDR3 is made up of 11 amino acids. DNA of the CDR3: TGCAGCGTTGGCAGGGGGCCTGGCTACACCTTC. Amino acid sequence: CSVGRGPGYTF.

V gene TRBV27 combines with J gene TRBJ2-6, with D possibly being TRBD1 (5 bases). V lost 8 bases and J 1 base, leaving 6 bases between the germline ends. Germline CDR1 and CDR2: MNHEY and SMNVEV (reference sequence). The CDR3 runs 13 residues. The CDR3 is CASRTSGANVLTF. The CDR3 region has the DNA TGTGCCAGCCGGACATCTGGGGCCAACGTCCTGACTTTC.

The V and J genes are TRBV6-5 and TRBJ2-3; 8 bases fit TRBD2. Germline V gene sequence: CDR1 MNHEY, CDR2 SVGAGI. The ends lost 7 bases at V and 4 bases at J; junction bases unmatched: 10. The CDR3 has 15 amino acids. The DNA for the CDR3 is TGTGCCAGCACGTTTAGACGGGGGGGCCCAGATACGCAGTATTTT. Protein product: CASTFRRGGPDTQYF.

The rearrangement uses TRBV7-6 and TRBJ1-6; perhaps TRBD1 as D (5 bases). The CDR3 runs 14 residues. The V end was cut by 2 bases, the J end by 5 bases, with 7 bases between. From germline, CDR1 is SGHVS and CDR2 FNYEAQ. CDR3 coding DNA: TGTGCCAGCAGCTTACAGGGAAATAATTCACCCCTCCACTTT. It codes for CASSLQGNNSPLHF. The full variable domain, completed using reference TRBV7-6 and TRBJ1-6, is GAGVSQSPRYKVTKRGQDVALRCDPISGHVSLYWYRQALGQGPEFLTYFNYEAQQDKSGLPNDRFSAERPEGSISTLTIQRTEQRDSAMYRCASSLQGNNSPLHFGNGTRLTVT.

The chain has TRBV7-3 and TRBJ2-1; 7 bases agree with TRBD1. Germline V gives CDR1 SGHTA, CDR2 FQGTGA. The ends lost 3 bases at V and 15 bases at J; junction bases unmatched: 14. The CDR3 extends over 14 amino acids. CDR3 DNA: TGTGCCAGCAGCTTCATCCCCACAGGGGCGACTTTGTTCTTC. This sequence encodes CASSFIPTGATLFF.

The gene calls are TRBV5-4 and TRBJ1-4; tentatively, D is TRBD1 (6 bases). Germline V CDR1 and CDR2: SGHNT, YYREEE (reference sequence). The CDR3 runs 13 residues. V lost 2 bases to trimming and J lost 8 bases, with 10 bases between them. CDR3: CASSFQGREKLFF. The CDR3 region has the DNA TGTGCCAGCAGCTTCCAGGGGCGGGAAAAACTGTTTTTT. Looking up the rest from reference TRBV5-4 and TRBJ1-4 gives the full variable domain: ETGVTQSPTHLIKTRGQQVTLRCSSQSGHNTVSWYQQALGQGPQFIFQYYREEENGRGNFPPRFSGLQFPNYSSELNVNALELDDSALYLCASSFQGREKLFFGSGTQLSVL.

A few counts support this clone. Because it lacks the conserved phenylalanine or tryptophan at the end, this CDR3 is likely a read error. The DNA is left out, because the CDR3 cannot be placed on it with certainty; the CDR3 is given as TCRdb lists it. The chain is built from TRBV9 and TRBJ1-5; the D call in the table, TRBD1, was not verified against the DNA. CDR1 and CDR2 from the germline V gene are SGDLS and YYNGEE. The CDR3 length is 11 residues, termini included. The CDR3 loop reads CASSVGGQLIS.

A note on this clone: An end of the junction differs from the germline gene, which may be a read error. J is TRBJ1-5 and V is TRBV3-1 (or the pseudogene TRBV3-2), with D possibly TRBD1 on 6 matching bases. The CDR3 loop spans 11 amino acids. The germline V gene has CDR1 LGHDT and CDR2 YNNKEL (reference sequence). CDR3 region: CASSGDTGLCF. The CDR3 nucleotides read TGTGCCAGCAGCGGGGACACTGGTTTATGTTTT.

This CDR3 reads CASSYMGGDTQYF. CDR3 nucleotides: TGTGCCAGCAGTTACATGGGGGGAGATACGCAGTATTTT. The gene calls are TRBV6-2 or TRBV6-3 and TRBJ2-3; D might be TRBD2 (6 bases). Trimming removed 2 bases from V and 5 bases from J, with 8 bases in between. Germline assignment: CDR1 MNHEY and CDR2 SVGEGT. The CDR3 is 13 residues long.

This chain links TRBV19 with TRBJ2-7, with 7 bases lining up with TRBD1. V lost 5 bases, J lost 2 bases, and 3 bases stayed unmatched. The CDR3 totals 13 residues. CDR1 is LNHDA, CDR2 SQIVND, per germline (reference sequence). This CDR3 is CASSQGQAYEQYF. The CDR3 DNA reads TGTGCCAGTAGTCAAGGACAGGCCTACGAGCAGTACTTC.

The chain carries TRBV30 and TRBJ1-5; 10 bases are shared with TRBD1. V lost 1 base to trimming and J lost 5 bases; unmatched junction nucleotides: 2. CDR3 length equals 14 residues. Germline CDR1 reads GTSNPN; CDR2 reads SVGIG (reference sequence). The CDR3 DNA sequence: TGTGCCTGGAGTGAGGGACAGGGGTATCAGCCCCAGCATTTT. This gives the protein CAWSEGQGYQPQHF.

The rearrangement links TRBV4-2 to TRBJ2-3; 8 bases align to TRBD2. This CDR3 is 17 amino acids long. Germline V CDR1 and CDR2: LGHNA, YNFKEQ. The ends lost 0 bases at V and 4 bases at J; junction bases unmatched: 9. The CDR3 sequence: CASSQDGLAGMADTQYF. CDR3 nucleotides: TGTGCCAGCAGCCAAGATGGGCTAGCGGGTATGGCAGATACGCAGTATTTT.

CDR3 amino acids: CASTNYIGANTEAFF. The CDR3, as DNA: TGTGCCAGCACCAACTACATAGGGGCGAACACTGAAGCTTTCTTT. V and J are TRBV7-8 and TRBJ1-1; a possible D gene is TRBD1 (5 bases). CDR3 size: 15 residues. The germline V and J ends were trimmed by 7 bases and 1 base, with 16 bases remaining between them. Germline CDR1 and CDR2: SGHVS and FQNEAQ.

The genes are TRBV14 and TRBJ1-6, with TRBD1 identical over 10 bases. The CDR3 totals 14 residues. V shed 6 bases and J 9 bases; nucleotides not matched to a gene: 5. Germline assignment: CDR1 SGHDN and CDR2 FVKESK. The CDR3 bases are TGTGCCAGCAGGACAGGGGGCGCGGGTTCACCCCTCCACTTT. Protein sequence: CASRTGGAGSPLHF.

This chain uses TRBV11-2 with TRBJ1-2, with 8 bases that match TRBD1. Trimming took 5 bases from V and 1 from J; bases not matched to a gene: 9. This CDR3 has 16 residues. Germline V CDR1 and CDR2: SGHAT, FQNNGV. CDR3 coding DNA: TGTGCCAGCAGCCTCTCGAGGACAGGGTTTAACTATGGCTACACCTTC. This sequence encodes CASSLSRTGFNYGYTF. Supplemented by reference TRBV11-2 and TRBJ1-2, the full variable domain reads EAGVAQSPRYKIIEKRQSVAFWCNPISGHATLYWYQQILGQGPKLLIQFQNNGVVDDSQLPKDRFSAERLKGVDSTLKIQPAKLEDSAVYLCASSLSRTGFNYGYTFGSGTRLTVV.

The V and J genes are TRBV7-9 and TRBJ2-3, with 7 bases identical to TRBD1. From germline, CDR1 is SEHNR and CDR2 FQNEAQ (reference sequence). Trimming removed 1 base from V and 2 bases from J; junction bases left unmatched: 0. The CDR3 totals 14 residues. The DNA of the CDR3 is TGTGCCAGCAGCTTAGAGGGGGCCACAGATACGCAGTATTTT. Its protein product is CASSLEGATDTQYF. Based on the CDR3 plus reference TRBV7-9 and TRBJ2-3, the full variable domain is DTGVSQNPRHKITKRGQNVTFRCDPISEHNRLYWYRQTLGQGPEFLTYFQNEAQLEKSRLLSDRFSAERPKGSFSTLEIQRTEQGDSAMYLCASSLEGATDTQYFGPGTRLTVL.

This chain joins TRBV5-4 and TRBJ2-4, with D unresolved. Germline V lookup: CDR1 SGHNT, CDR2 YYREEE (reference sequence). V dropped 1 base and J dropped 6 bases, with 8 bases sitting between them. The CDR3 consists of 13 residues. CDR3 sequence (DNA): TGTGCCAGCAGCTTGTCCCCGGGAAACATTCAGTACTTC. Protein: CASSLSPGNIQYF.

The J gene is TRBJ1-3, the V gene TRBV9; D is uncertain. Germline-derived CDR1 and CDR2 are SGDLS and YYNGEE. Between the trimmed V and J ends, which lost 3 bases and 7 bases, there was a span of 11 bases. The CDR3 is 13 residues long. CDR3 sequence: CASSGRAGNTIYF. CDR3 sequence (DNA): TGTGCCAGCAGCGGTAGGGCGGGGAACACCATATATTTT.

The gene calls are TRBV5-1 and TRBJ2-5, with 7 positions matching TRBD1. The V segment lost 0 bases and the J segment 4 bases; nucleotides outside the gene matches: 15. Germline V CDR1 and CDR2: SGHRS, YFSETQ. The CDR3 has 18 residues. The CDR3 loop reads CASSLGGTEDIGVETQYF. The CDR3 region has the DNA TGCGCCAGCAGCTTGGGGGGGACAGAGGATATTGGGGTAGAGACCCAGTACTTC.

This sequence joins TRBV29-1 and TRBJ1-5; possibly TRBD1 for D (6 bases). The germline V and J ends were trimmed by 6 bases and 0 bases, with 12 bases remaining between them. CDR1 SQVTM and CDR2 ANQGSEA come from the germline V gene. This CDR3 spans 14 amino acids. The CDR3 DNA is TGCAGCGTCTCTCGGACAGATAGCAATCAGCCCCAGCATTTT. It codes for CSVSRTDSNQPQHF.